These T cell receptor beta chains were read from a single sample in a study of shared clonotypes between healthy human individuals. Sequencing used immunoSEQ multiplex PCR; TCRdb keeps in-frame clones, though not all of them. This sample has about 490,000 clones; around 80% occur once, and the top ten carry approximately 12%. Sample: PBMCs. These receptors came from a middle-aged woman in good health. Some clones in this sample may be carry-over from other donors' samples. Both conserved end residues are part of each CDR3. The D gene is left open where the match is weak. A row's size may be missing; if present it is once, few, many or a size class.

d_gene: .
abundance: few
j_gene: TRBJ2-7
v_gene: TRBV28
CDR3aa: CASSGRPYEQYF
CDR3nt: TGTGCCAGCAGCGGCCGACCCTACGAGCAGTACTTC

d_gene: .
abundance: .
j_gene: TRBJ2-1
v_gene: TRBV6-4
CDR3aa: CASSDGGGSNNEQFF
CDR3nt: TGTGCCAGCAGTGACGGTGGCGGTAGTAACAATGAGCAGTTCTTC

d_gene: .
abundance: few
j_gene: TRBJ1-5
v_gene: TRBV27
CDR3aa: CASSLSIGGGQPQHF
CDR3nt: TGTGCCAGCAGTTTATCGATAGGGGGAGGTCAGCCCCAGCATTTT

d_gene: .
abundance: once
j_gene: TRBJ1-1
v_gene: TRBV5-8
CDR3aa: CASSTTVNTEAFF
CDR3nt: TGTGCCAGCAGCACCACGGTGAACACTGAAGCTTTCTTT

d_gene: .
abundance: .
j_gene: TRBJ2-7
v_gene: TRBV6-5
CDR3aa: CASSYGAGAYEQYF
CDR3nt: TGTGCCAGCAGTTACGGGGCAGGGGCCTACGAGCAGTACTTC

d_gene: TRBD2
abundance: .
j_gene: TRBJ2-2
v_gene: TRBV7-9
CDR3aa: CASSFSTSGPPGELFF
CDR3nt: TGTGCCAGCAGCTTCTCGACTAGCGGGCCCCCCGGGGAGCTGTTTTTT

d_gene: TRBD2
abundance: .
j_gene: TRBJ2-3
v_gene: TRBV15
CDR3aa: CATRNRAGADTQYF
CDR3nt: TGTGCCACCCGGAATCGCGCGGGAGCAGATACGCAGTATTTT

d_gene: TRBD1
abundance: .
j_gene: TRBJ2-1
v_gene: TRBV9
CDR3aa: CASSLTGVRYNEQFF
CDR3nt: TGTGCCAGCAGCTTGACAGGGGTTCGATACAATGAGCAGTTCTTC

d_gene: TRBD1
abundance: .
j_gene: TRBJ2-7
v_gene: TRBV2
CDR3aa: CASSEQLGTGGSEQYF
CDR3nt: TGTGCCAGCAGTGAACAGTTGGGGACAGGGGGCTCCGAGCAGTACTTC

d_gene: .
abundance: few
j_gene: TRBJ1-5
v_gene: TRBV28
CDR3aa: CASSPRGGGQPQHF
CDR3nt: TGTGCCAGCAGCCCACGAGGAGGCGGTCAGCCCCAGCATTTT

d_gene: TRBD2
abundance: .
j_gene: TRBJ2-1
v_gene: TRBV19
CDR3aa: CASSISGLAYHEQFF
CDR3nt: TGTGCCAGTAGTATCAGCGGACTAGCGTACCATGAGCAGTTCTTC